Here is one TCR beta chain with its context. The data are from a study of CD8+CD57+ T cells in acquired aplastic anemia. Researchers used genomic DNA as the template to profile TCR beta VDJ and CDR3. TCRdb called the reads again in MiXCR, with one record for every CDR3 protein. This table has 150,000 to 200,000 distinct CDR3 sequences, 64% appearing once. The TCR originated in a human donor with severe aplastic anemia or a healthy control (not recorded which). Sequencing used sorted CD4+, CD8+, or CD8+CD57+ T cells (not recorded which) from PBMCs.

The DNA of the CDR3 is TGTGCCAGCAGGGAGGGACAGGGGACTTCCTACGAGCAGTACTTC. Translated: CASREGQGTSYEQYF. The V call is TRBV25-1, the J call TRBJ2-7; 10 bases match TRBD1. The CDR3 runs 15 residues. Trimming removed 6 bases from V and 1 base from J; junction bases left unmatched: 6. Germline V CDR1 and CDR2: MGHDK, SYGVNS.